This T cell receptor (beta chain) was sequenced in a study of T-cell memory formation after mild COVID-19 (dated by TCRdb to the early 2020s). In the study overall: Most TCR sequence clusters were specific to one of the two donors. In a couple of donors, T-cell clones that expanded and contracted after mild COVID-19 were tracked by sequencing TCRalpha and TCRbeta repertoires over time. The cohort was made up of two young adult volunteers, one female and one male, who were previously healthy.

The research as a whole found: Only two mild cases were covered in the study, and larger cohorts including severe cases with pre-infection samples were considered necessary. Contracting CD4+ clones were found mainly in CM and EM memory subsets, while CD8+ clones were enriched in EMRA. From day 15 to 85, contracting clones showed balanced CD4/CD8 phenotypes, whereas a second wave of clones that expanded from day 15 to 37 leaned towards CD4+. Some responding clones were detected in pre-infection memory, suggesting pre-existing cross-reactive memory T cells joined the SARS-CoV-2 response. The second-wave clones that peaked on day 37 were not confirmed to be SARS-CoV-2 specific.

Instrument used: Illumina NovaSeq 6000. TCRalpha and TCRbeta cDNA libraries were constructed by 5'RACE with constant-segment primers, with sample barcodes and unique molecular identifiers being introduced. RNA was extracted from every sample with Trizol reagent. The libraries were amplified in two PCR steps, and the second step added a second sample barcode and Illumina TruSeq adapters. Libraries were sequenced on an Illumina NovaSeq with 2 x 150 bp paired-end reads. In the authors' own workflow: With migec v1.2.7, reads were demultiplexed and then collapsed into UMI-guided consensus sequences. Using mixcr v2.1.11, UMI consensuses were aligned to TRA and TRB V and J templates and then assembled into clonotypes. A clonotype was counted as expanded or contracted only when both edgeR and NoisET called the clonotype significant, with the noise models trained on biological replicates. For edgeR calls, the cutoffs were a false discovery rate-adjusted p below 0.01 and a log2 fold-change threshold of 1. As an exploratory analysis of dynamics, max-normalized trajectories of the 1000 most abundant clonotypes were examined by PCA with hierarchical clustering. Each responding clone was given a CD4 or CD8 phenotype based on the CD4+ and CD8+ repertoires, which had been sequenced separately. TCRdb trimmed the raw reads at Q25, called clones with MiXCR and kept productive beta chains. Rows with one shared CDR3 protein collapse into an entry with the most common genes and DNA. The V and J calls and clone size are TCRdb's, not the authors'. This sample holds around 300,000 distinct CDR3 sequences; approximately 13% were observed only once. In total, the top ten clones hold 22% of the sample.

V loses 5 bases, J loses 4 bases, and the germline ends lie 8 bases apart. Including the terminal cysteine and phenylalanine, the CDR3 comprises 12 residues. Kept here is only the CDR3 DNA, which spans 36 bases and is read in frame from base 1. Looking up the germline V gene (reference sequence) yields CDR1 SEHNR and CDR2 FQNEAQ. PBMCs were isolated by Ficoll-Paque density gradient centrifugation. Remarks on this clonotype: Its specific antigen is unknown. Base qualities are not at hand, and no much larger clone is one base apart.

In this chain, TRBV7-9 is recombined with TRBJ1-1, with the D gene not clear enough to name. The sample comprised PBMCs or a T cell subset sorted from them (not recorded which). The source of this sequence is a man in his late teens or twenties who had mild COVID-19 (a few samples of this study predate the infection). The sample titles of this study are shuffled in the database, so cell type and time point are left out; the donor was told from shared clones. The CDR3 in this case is CASSLDGTEAFF. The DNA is TGTGCCAGCAGCCTGGATGGCACTGAAGCTTTCTTT.